These 26 T cell receptor beta chains came from one sample sequenced in a study of sequential checkpoint blockade in melanoma (dated by TCRdb to the late 2010s). According to the study, the label for this sample's treatment or condition signals: randomized to nivolumab then ipilimumab (arm A) or the reverse (arm B). Receptors were amplified or captured by the immunoSEQ multiplex PCR assay. TCRdb limited this immuneACCESS table to in-frame rearrangements with V and J called. A share of clones is missing; checked studies link under half to unresolved V genes, and the rest is unexplained. Recorded for this sample are around 21,000 clones; roughly four fifths of them occurred a single time. 51% of the sample is taken by the ten largest. Sequenced here: CD8+ T cells sorted from blood (inferred from file names), sampled from a patient given nivolumab and ipilimumab in sequence. These receptors were collected from a human donor with melanoma.

This chain joins TRBV2 and TRBJ2-3, with D perhaps matching TRBD1 (6 bases). Germline V gives CDR1 SNHLY, CDR2 FYNNEI. V was trimmed by 1 base and J by 3 bases, leaving 8 bases between them. The CDR3 runs 14 residues. As DNA, the CDR3 is TGTGCCAGCAGTGAAGACAGGGTTACAGATACGCAGTATTTT. Translated, it gives CASSEDRVTDTQYF.

This rearrangement joins TRBV4-1 to TRBJ1-5, with 7 bases fitting TRBD1. Germline V gene lookup returns CDR1 MGHRA and CDR2 YSYEKL. Germline trimming cut 0 bases from V and 5 bases from J; bases unmatched to any gene: 10. The CDR3 covers 17 residues. This chain's CDR3 is CASSQDGGQRPDQPQHF. The CDR3 DNA sequence: TGCGCCAGCAGCCAAGATGGGGGACAGCGACCGGATCAGCCCCAGCATTTT.

This sequence joins TRBV5-6 and TRBJ2-7; D not certain. In germline, CDR1 is SGHDT, CDR2 YYEEEE. V shed 4 bases and J shed 1 base, with 9 bases lying between them. The CDR3 spans 13 residues. The DNA of the CDR3 is TGTGCCAGCAGCGTCTCTGTGTCCTACGAGCAGTACTTC. It translates to CASSVSVSYEQYF. The variable domain in full, with the rest retrieved from reference TRBV5-6 and TRBJ2-7, is DAGVTQSPTHLIKTRGQQVTLRCSPKSGHDTVSWYQQALGQGPQFIFQYYEEEERQRGNFPDRFSGHQFPNYSSELNVNALLLGDSALYLCASSVSVSYEQYFGPGTRLTVT.

As regards this clone: The sample carries other DNA sequences with the same CDR3. The chain employs TRBV6-6 and TRBJ2-7, with a possible D match to TRBD1 (5 bases). This CDR3 contains 16 residues. V gave up 2 bases and J gave up 3 bases, with 17 bases separating them. Germline assignment: CDR1 MNHNY and CDR2 SVGAGI (reference sequence). The CDR3 spells CASSYLPDNINYEQYF. The DNA of the CDR3 is TGTGCCAGCAGTTACCTCCCGGACAACATAAACTACGAGCAGTACTTC.

The gene calls are TRBV4-3 and TRBJ2-5; 10 nucleotides align to TRBD2. The V gene end was trimmed by 3 bases and the J gene end by 0 bases; junction bases not matched to a gene: 4. The CDR3 runs 16 residues. Germline assignment: CDR1 LGHNA and CDR2 YSLEER. The CDR3 reads CASSHASGGNQETQYF. The DNA for the CDR3 is TGCGCCAGCAGCCATGCTAGCGGGGGAAACCAAGAGACCCAGTACTTC.

The rearrangement joins TRBV29-1 to TRBJ2-2; a possible D gene is TRBD1 (6 bases). V was trimmed by 3 bases and J by 0 bases, leaving 8 bases between them. The CDR3 is made up of 14 amino acids. Germline CDR1 and CDR2: SQVTM and ANQGSEA. The CDR3 nucleotides are TGCAGCGTTGACAGGGGAGCGAACACCGGGGAGCTGTTTTTT. Its protein is CSVDRGANTGELFF.

The rearrangement uses TRBV5-1 and TRBJ1-4, with 11 nucleotides matching TRBD1. V lost 4 bases to trimming and J lost 0 bases; unmatched junction nucleotides: 2. The CDR3 loop spans 16 amino acids. Germline V CDR1 and CDR2: SGHRS, YFSETQ. CDR3 sequence reads: CASSVGQGATNEKLFF. CDR3 nucleotides: TGCGCCAGCAGCGTGGGACAGGGGGCAACTAATGAAAAACTGTTTTTT.

The J gene is TRBJ2-7, the V gene TRBV18; maybe TRBD1 (8 bases). Trimming removed 3 bases at V and 5 bases at J, with 14 bases between. This CDR3 contains 14 residues. Germline values: CDR1 KGHSH, CDR2 LQKENI. This CDR3 is CASSPYRGGDEQYF. CDR3 sequence (DNA): TGTGCCAGCTCACCCTACAGGGGGGGCGACGAGCAGTACTTC.

The CDR3 DNA is TGTGCCAGCAGTGAACGGGACAGGGGCGTGAACACTGAAGCTTTCTTT. Translating it yields CASSERDRGVNTEAFF. J is TRBJ1-1 and V is TRBV2, with 10 bases lining up with TRBD1. Looked up from germline, CDR1 is SNHLY and CDR2 is FYNNEI. The ends lost 2 bases at V and 0 bases at J; junction bases unmatched: 3. CDR3 length: 16 residues.

The chain joins TRBV27 to TRBJ2-3; 10 bases are shared with TRBD2. The CDR3 is made up of 17 amino acids. The germline V gene has CDR1 MNHEY and CDR2 SMNVEV (reference sequence). V shed 6 bases and J 6 bases; nucleotides not matched to a gene: 15. The CDR3: CASSPLAGGPHIDTQYF. The CDR3 DNA reads as TGTGCCAGCAGCCCGTTAGCGGGGGGACCACACATCGATACGCAGTATTTT.

The rearrangement joins TRBV29-1 to TRBJ2-3; tentatively, D is TRBD2 (6 bases). V lost 3 bases, J lost 0 bases, and 10 bases lay in between. CDR1 and CDR2 (germline): SQVTM, ANQGSEA. This CDR3 has 14 residues. In nucleotides, the CDR3 is TGCAGCGTTGACCTTAGCGGTAGCACAGATACGCAGTATTTT. It specifies CSVDLSGSTDTQYF.

The chain uses TRBV6-1 and TRBJ1-5; 7 positions agree with TRBD1. The J segment lost 6 bases and the V segment lost 8 bases, leaving 10 bases of the junction unmatched. Germline-derived CDR1 and CDR2 are MNHNS and SASEGT. The CDR3 spans 14 residues. This chain's CDR3 is CASHGRGSGQPQHF. As DNA, the CDR3 is TGTGCCAGCCACGGCAGGGGGTCTGGTCAGCCCCAGCATTTT.

V usage is TRBV29-1 and J usage is TRBJ1-2; weak D call: TRBD1 (5 bases). The V and J ends lost 4 bases and 7 bases respectively, with 16 bases between them. Per the germline V gene, CDR1 is SQVTM and CDR2 is ANQGSEA. The CDR3 extends over 13 amino acids. The CDR3 loop reads CSVVHLQGFGYTF. CDR3 nucleotides: TGCAGCGTTGTGCACCTTCAGGGCTTTGGCTACACCTTC.

The V gene is TRBV29-1, the J gene TRBJ2-1; a weak D match, TRBD1 (6 bases). Trimming cost V 5 bases and J 0 bases, with 20 bases left between them. The germline V gene has CDR1 SQVTM and CDR2 ANQGSEA. This CDR3 has 17 residues. In DNA form, the CDR3 reads TGCAGCGTTTATGAAGGTGTAGGGGGTATCTCCTACAATGAGCAGTTCTTC. Its protein product is CSVYEGVGGISYNEQFF.

The CDR3 is CASSQGDTLASYEQYF. The CDR3, as DNA: TGTGCCAGCAGCCAGGGTGATACGTTAGCATCCTACGAGCAGTACTTC. The J gene is TRBJ2-7, the V gene TRBV4-2, with D hard to call. Looked up from germline, CDR1 is LGHNA and CDR2 is YNFKEQ. The CDR3 has 16 amino acids. V shed 3 bases and J shed 1 base, with 16 bases lying between them.

The chain has TRBV5-5 and TRBJ2-7; possibly TRBD2 for D (5 bases). The V gene's germline CDR1 is SGHKS and CDR2 YYEKEE (reference sequence). The CDR3 loop spans 15 amino acids. The V and J ends lost 1 base and 0 bases respectively, with 11 bases between them. Here the CDR3 reads CASSLFGSSSYEQYF. DNA of the CDR3: TGTGCCAGCAGCTTGTTTGGGAGCAGCTCCTACGAGCAGTACTTC.

This clone was recorded once. V is TRBV27 and J is TRBJ2-7, with 9 bases lining up with TRBD1. V lost 6 bases, J lost 3 bases, and 9 bases stayed unmatched. CDR3 length: 15 residues. Germline lookup yields CDR1 MNHEY and CDR2 SMNVEV (reference sequence). CDR3 bases: TGTGCCAGCAGACCCCAGGGGACAGGGATCTACGAGCAGTACTTC. It encodes CASRPQGTGIYEQYF.

The V gene is TRBV5-1, the J gene TRBJ2-3, with D uncertain. Germline assignment: CDR1 SGHRS and CDR2 YFSETQ. Trimming pared 0 bases from V and 2 bases from J, leaving 7 bases between. This CDR3 is built from 14 residues. CDR3 amino acids: CASSLELVTDTQYF. The CDR3 region has the DNA TGCGCCAGCAGCTTGGAGCTGGTCACAGATACGCAGTATTTT.

This clone has a handful of counts. The chain links TRBV7-9 to TRBJ2-1; D call uncertain. CDR1 and CDR2 (germline): SEHNR, FQNEAQ (reference sequence). This CDR3 region has 12 residues. V was shortened by 5 bases and J by 4 bases, with 6 bases between the two germline ends. CDR3 in amino acids: CASSDQYNEQFF. The CDR3 DNA is TGTGCCAGCAGCGATCAGTACAATGAGCAGTTCTTC.

V and J are TRBV2 and TRBJ1-1; D is possibly TRBD1 (6 bases). Per germline, CDR1 SNHLY and CDR2 FYNNEI. The CDR3 has 13 residues. V lost 11 bases, J lost 5 bases, and 18 bases lay in between. In nucleotides, the CDR3 is TGTGCCCTCCGGGACACCGAATTAACTGAAGCTTTCTTT. Encoded protein: CALRDTELTEAFF.

The chain has TRBV6-4 and TRBJ2-1; 8 nucleotides align to TRBD2. The V gene end was trimmed by 0 bases and the J gene end by 4 bases; junction bases not matched to a gene: 5. Germline V gives CDR1 MRHNA, CDR2 SNTAGT. The CDR3 loop spans 16 amino acids. DNA of the CDR3: TGTGCCAGCAGTGACTCTTACAGCGGGGGATACAATGAGCAGTTCTTC. This gives the protein CASSDSYSGGYNEQFF.

The V gene is TRBV19, the J gene TRBJ1-1, with D tentatively TRBD1 (5 bases). The germline CDR1 and CDR2 sequences are LNHDA and SQIVND (reference sequence). The CDR3 has 15 residues. V was trimmed by 5 bases and J by 0 bases, leaving 13 bases between them. CDR3 DNA: TGTGCCAGTAGTTTGTCAGACAGCATGAACACTGAAGCTTTCTTT. This sequence encodes CASSLSDSMNTEAFF.

A word on this clone: The same CDR3 arises from other DNA sequences in this sample as well. In DNA, the CDR3 is TGTGCCAGCAGCCGGAAAATACAGGGGGCAATAGGCAATGAGCAGTTCTTC. Encoded protein: CASSRKIQGAIGNEQFF. The chain joins TRBV9 to TRBJ2-1; 9 bases map to TRBD1. Trimming removed 4 bases from V and 6 bases from J; junction bases left unmatched: 14. Looked up from germline, CDR1 is SGDLS and CDR2 is YYNGEE. This CDR3 region has 17 residues.

The V gene is TRBV28, the J gene TRBJ1-5; TRBD1 might be the D (5 bases). CDR3 size: 14 residues. The ends were cut back, 6 bases at V and 6 bases at J, with 15 bases in the middle. Germline V gene lookup returns CDR1 MDHEN and CDR2 SYDVKM. This CDR3 reads CASRATARGQPQHF. The CDR3 DNA follows: TGTGCCAGCAGGGCGACAGCTAGAGGTCAGCCCCAGCATTTT.

The CDR3: CASSESLISRGRDGYTF. The DNA for the CDR3 is TGCGCCAGCAGTGAGTCACTAATTTCCAGGGGGCGAGATGGCTACACCTTC. This chain uses TRBV10-2 with TRBJ1-2, with TRBD1 matching 8 bases. The CDR3 length is 17 residues. Germline CDR1 WSHSY, CDR2 SAAADI. V lost 0 bases to trimming and J lost 6 bases; unmatched junction nucleotides: 12.

This clone was recorded once. The chain combines TRBV27 with TRBJ1-2; 8 bases match TRBD1. CDR1 and CDR2 (germline): MNHEY, SMNVEV (reference sequence). CDR3 size: 16 residues. Losses at the gene ends were 4 bases for V and 0 bases for J; bases not matched to a gene: 7. The DNA of the CDR3 is TGTGCCAGCAGTTCTCAGGGGGCCCTTTCTAACTATGGCTACACCTTC. Amino acids: CASSSQGALSNYGYTF.